The text below deals with one T cell receptor (beta chain). The CDR3 spans 14 residues. In germline, CDR1 is MNHEY, CDR2 SMNVEV (reference sequence). The J segment lost 7 bases and the V segment lost 5 bases, leaving 6 bases of the junction unmatched. The record originates from a study of blood T cell repertoires in COVID-19. Study at large: Both acute and convalescent COVID-19 samples were obtained from the United States, Italy and Spain. T cells, B-cell-depleted T cells, or PBMCs supplied cDNA or gDNA.

Authors' analysis steps: Reference gene primer amplification gave nucleated cell count estimates. Profiling relied on immunoSEQ multiplex PCR, and the TCRdb table lists in-frame clones only, not all of them. For V, J and clone size, that table is used; D and trimming come from the DNA. The table lists 150,000 to 200,000 clones, around 90% of them singletons. The sequenced material came from peripheral blood. The V call is TRBV27, the J call TRBJ2-1, with 9 bases that match TRBD1. The source of this sequence is a human donor in a cohort sampled during active COVID-19. CDR3 bases: TGTGCCAGCAGTACCGGGACAGGGCGGAATGAGCAGTTCTTC. Its protein product is CASSTGTGRNEQFF.